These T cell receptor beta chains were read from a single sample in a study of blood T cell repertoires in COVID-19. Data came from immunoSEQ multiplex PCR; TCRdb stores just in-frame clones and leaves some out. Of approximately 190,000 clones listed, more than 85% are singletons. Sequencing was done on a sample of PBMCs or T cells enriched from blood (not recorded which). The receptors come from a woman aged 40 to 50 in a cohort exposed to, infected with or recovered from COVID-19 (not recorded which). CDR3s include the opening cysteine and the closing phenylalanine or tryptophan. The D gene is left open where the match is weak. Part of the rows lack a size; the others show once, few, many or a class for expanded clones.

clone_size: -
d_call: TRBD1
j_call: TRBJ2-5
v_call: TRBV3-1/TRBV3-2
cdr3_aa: CASRTDRGGETQYF
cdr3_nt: TGTGCCAGCAGAACCGACAGGGGTGGAGAGACCCAGTACTTC

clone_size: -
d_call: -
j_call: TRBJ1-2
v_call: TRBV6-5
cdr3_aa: CASSYSSRGYTF
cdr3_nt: TGTGCCAGCAGTTACTCAAGTCGGGGCTACACCTTC

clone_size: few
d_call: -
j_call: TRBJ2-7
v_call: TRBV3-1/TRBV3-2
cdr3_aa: CASSHLAVDGEQYF
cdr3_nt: TGTGCCAGCAGCCACCTGGCGGTAGACGGCGAGCAGTACTTC

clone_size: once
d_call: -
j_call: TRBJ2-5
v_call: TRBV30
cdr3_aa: CAWRGGLRPFPQETQYF
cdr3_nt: TGTGCCTGGAGGGGCGGGTTGAGGCCGTTCCCTCAAGAGACCCAGTACTTC

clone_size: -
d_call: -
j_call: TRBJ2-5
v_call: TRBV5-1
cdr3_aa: CASSLSEGLRETQYF
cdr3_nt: TGCGCCAGCAGCTTGTCGGAGGGGTTAAGGGAGACCCAGTACTTC

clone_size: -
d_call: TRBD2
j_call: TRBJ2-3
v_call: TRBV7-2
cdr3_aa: CASTRGRPDTDTQYF
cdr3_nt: TGTGCCAGCACCCGCGGGAGACCCGACACAGATACGCAGTATTTT

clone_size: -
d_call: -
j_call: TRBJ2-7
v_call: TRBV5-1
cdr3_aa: CASSLGGTGYEQYF
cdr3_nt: TGCGCCAGCAGCTTGGGCGGGACGGGGTACGAGCAGTACTTC

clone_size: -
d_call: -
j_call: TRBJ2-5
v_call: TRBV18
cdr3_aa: CASSPSGLETQYF
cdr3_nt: TGTGCCAGCTCACCAAGTGGGCTCGAGACCCAGTACTTC

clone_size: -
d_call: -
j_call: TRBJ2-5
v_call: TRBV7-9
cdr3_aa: CASSPGYQETQYF
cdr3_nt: TGTGCCAGCAGCCCGGGGTACCAAGAGACCCAGTACTTC

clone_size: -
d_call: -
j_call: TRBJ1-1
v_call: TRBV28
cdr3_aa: CASSPTDLNTEAFF
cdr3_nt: TGTGCCAGCAGTCCTACAGACCTGAACACTGAAGCTTTCTTT

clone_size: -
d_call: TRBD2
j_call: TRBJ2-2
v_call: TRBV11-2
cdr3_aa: CASSFRGGLVSSGELFF
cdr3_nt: TGTGCCAGCAGCTTCCGGGGGGGACTAGTGTCAAGCGGGGAGCTGTTTTTT

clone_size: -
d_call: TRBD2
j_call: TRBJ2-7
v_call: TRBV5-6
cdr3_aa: CASSLYTSGSDLYEQYF
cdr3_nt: TGTGCCAGCAGCCTGTACACTAGCGGGAGTGATCTCTACGAGCAGTACTTC

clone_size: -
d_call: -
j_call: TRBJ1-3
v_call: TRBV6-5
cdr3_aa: CASESNSGNTIYF
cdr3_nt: TGTGCCAGCGAGAGCAACTCTGGAAACACCATATATTTT

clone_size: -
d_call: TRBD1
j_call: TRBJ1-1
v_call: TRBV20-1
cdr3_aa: CSASQGGGAEAFF
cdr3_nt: TGCAGTGCTAGTCAGGGGGGTGGCGCTGAAGCTTTCTTT

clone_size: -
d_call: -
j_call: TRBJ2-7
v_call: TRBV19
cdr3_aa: CASTPTLQAGAYEQYF
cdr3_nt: TGTGCCAGTACCCCCACCTTACAGGCCGGAGCCTACGAGCAGTACTTC

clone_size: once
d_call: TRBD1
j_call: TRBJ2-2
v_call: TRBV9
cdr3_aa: CATSPTGAAGELFF
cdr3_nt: TGTGCCACCAGCCCGACAGGGGCGGCCGGGGAGCTGTTTTTT

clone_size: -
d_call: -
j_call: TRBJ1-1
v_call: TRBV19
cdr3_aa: CASTLQTNTEAFF
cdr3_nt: TGTGCCAGTACGTTACAAACGAACACTGAAGCTTTCTTT

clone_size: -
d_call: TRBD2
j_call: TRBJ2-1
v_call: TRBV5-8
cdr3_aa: CASRLPGLAGIRSSYNEQFF
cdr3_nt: TGTGCCAGCAGACTCCCGGGACTAGCGGGAATACGGAGCTCCTACAATGAGCAGTTCTTC

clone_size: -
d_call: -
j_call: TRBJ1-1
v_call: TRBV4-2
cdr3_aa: CASRRAGVTEAFF
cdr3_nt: TGTGCCAGCAGAAGGGCGGGGGTCACTGAAGCTTTCTTT

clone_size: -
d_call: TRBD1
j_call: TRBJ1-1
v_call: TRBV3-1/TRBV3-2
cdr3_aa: CASSQVQMYRGTEAFF
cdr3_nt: TGTGCCAGCAGCCAAGTACAGATGTACAGGGGCACTGAAGCTTTCTTT

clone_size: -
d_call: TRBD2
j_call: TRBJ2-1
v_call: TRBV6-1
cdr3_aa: CASSEASPGGNEQFF
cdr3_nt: TGTGCCAGCAGTGAAGCCTCCCCGGGGGGCAATGAGCAGTTCTTC

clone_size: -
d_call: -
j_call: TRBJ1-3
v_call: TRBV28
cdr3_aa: CASTQASGNTIYF
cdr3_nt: TGTGCCAGCACACAGGCCTCTGGAAACACCATATATTTT

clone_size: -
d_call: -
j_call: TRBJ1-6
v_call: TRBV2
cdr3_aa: CASRGGASNSPLHF
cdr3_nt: TGTGCCAGCAGGGGAGGGGCTAGCAATTCACCCCTCCACTTT

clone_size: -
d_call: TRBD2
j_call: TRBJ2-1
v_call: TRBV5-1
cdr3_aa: CASCPLLAGDYNEQFF
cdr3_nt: TGCGCCAGCTGCCCCCTCTTAGCGGGGGACTACAATGAGCAGTTCTTC

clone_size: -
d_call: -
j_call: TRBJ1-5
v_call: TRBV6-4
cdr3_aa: CAPGDGGSSWNQPQHF
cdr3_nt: TGTGCCCCCGGGGATGGGGGGAGCAGCTGGAATCAGCCCCAGCATTTT

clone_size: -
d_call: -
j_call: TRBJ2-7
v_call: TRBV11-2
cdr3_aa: CASSHSGLNYEQYF
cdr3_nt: TGTGCCAGCAGCCATTCAGGACTAAACTACGAGCAGTACTTC

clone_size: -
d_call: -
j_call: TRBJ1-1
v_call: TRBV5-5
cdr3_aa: CASSLGQYTEAFF
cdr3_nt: TGTGCCAGCAGCTTGGGACAGTACACTGAAGCTTTCTTT

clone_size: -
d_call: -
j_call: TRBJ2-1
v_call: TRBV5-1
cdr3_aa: CASSLAQIISYNEQFF
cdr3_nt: TGCGCCAGCAGCTTGGCGCAGATAATCTCCTACAATGAGCAGTTCTTC

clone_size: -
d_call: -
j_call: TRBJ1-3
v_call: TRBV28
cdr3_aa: CASGLQGTGNTIYF
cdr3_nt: TGTGCCAGCGGATTACAGGGAACTGGAAACACCATATATTTT

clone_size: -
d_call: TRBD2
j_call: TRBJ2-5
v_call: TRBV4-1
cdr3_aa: CASSQEGLAGAKETQYF
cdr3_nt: TGCGCCAGCAGCCAAGAGGGGCTAGCGGGAGCGAAAGAGACCCAGTACTTC

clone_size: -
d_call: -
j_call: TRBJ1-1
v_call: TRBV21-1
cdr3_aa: CASSSPGVNTEAFF
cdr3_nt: TGTGCCAGCAGCTCTCCAGGGGTGAACACTGAAGCTTTCTTT

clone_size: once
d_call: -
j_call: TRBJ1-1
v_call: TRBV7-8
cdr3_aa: CASSLGSIIFGTEAFF
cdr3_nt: TGTGCCAGCAGCTTAGGATCGATTATCTTCGGCACTGAAGCTTTCTTT

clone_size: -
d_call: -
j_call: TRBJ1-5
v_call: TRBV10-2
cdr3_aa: CASSRDTGSSGPQHF
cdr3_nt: TGCGCCAGCAGCCGGGACACCGGATCGAGTGGGCCCCAGCATTTT

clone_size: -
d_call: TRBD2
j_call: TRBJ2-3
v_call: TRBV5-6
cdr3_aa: CASSIGLAGGADTQYF
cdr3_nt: TGTGCCAGCAGCATCGGACTAGCGGGTGGCGCAGATACGCAGTATTTT

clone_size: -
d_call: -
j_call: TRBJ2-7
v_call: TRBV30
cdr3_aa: CAWSVSVRSHEQYF
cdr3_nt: TGTGCCTGGAGTGTATCAGTCAGGTCCCACGAGCAGTACTTC

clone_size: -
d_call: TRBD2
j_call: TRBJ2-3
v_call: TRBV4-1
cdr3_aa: CASSFQRGASTDTQYF
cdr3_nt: TGCGCCAGCAGCTTTCAGCGGGGGGCTAGCACAGATACGCAGTATTTT

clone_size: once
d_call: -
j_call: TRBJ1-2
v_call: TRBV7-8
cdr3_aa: CASSSHEGSSGYTF
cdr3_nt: TGTGCCAGCAGCTCCCACGAAGGAAGTAGCGGCTACACCTTC

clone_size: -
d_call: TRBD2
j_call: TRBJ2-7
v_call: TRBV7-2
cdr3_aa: CASSPSGGRGEQYF
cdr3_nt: TGTGCCAGCAGCCCGAGCGGGGGCCGGGGGGAGCAGTACTTC

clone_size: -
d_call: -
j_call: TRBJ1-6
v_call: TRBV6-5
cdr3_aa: CASSYEQREVNSPLHF
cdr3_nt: TGTGCCAGCAGTTACGAACAGAGAGAAGTTAATTCACCCCTCCACTTT

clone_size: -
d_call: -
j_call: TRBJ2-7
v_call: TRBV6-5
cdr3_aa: CASSPTAYEQYF
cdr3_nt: TGTGCCAGCAGTCCAACAGCCTACGAGCAGTACTTC

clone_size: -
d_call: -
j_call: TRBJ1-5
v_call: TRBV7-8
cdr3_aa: CASSLLGRGSNQPQHF
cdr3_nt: TGTGCCAGCAGCTTATTAGGCAGGGGAAGCAATCAGCCCCAGCATTTT

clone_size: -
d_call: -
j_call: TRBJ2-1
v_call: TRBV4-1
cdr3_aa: CASSPSRRQSSYNEQFF
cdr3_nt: TGCGCCAGCAGCCCCAGTCGGCGGCAGAGCTCCTACAATGAGCAGTTCTTC

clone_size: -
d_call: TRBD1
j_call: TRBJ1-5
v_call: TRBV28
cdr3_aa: CASSLAEQGATNQPQHF
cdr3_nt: TGTGCCAGCAGTTTAGCTGAACAGGGGGCAACCAATCAGCCCCAGCATTTT

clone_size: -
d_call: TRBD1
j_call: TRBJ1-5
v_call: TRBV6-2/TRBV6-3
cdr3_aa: CASSLTGKNQPQHF
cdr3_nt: TGTGCCAGCAGCTTGACAGGGAAGAATCAGCCCCAGCATTTT

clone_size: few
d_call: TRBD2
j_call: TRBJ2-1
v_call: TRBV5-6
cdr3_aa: CASSYTSGGYNEQFF
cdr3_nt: TGTGCCAGCAGTTATACTAGCGGAGGCTACAATGAGCAGTTCTTC

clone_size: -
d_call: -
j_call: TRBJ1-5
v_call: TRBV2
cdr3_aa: CASRKQASEPQHF
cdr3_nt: TGTGCCAGCAGAAAACAGGCATCGGAGCCCCAGCATTTT

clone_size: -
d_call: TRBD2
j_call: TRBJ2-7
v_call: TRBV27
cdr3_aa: CASSHRVAGYEQYF
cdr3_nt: TGTGCCAGCAGCCACAGGGTAGCGGGGTACGAGCAGTACTTC

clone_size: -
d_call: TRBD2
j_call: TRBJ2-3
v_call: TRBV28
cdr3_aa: CASSRLAGGPSTDTQYF
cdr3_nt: TGTGCCAGCAGTAGACTAGCGGGGGGGCCTAGCACAGATACGCAGTATTTT

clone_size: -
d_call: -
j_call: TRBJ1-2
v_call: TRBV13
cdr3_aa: CASSTRQAWASYGYTF
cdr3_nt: TGTGCCAGCAGCACCAGACAGGCCTGGGCGTCCTATGGCTACACCTTC

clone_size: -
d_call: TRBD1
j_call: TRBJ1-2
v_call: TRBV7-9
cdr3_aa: CASSLRDSSNYGYTF
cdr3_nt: TGTGCCAGCAGCCTGCGGGACAGCTCTAACTATGGCTACACCTTC

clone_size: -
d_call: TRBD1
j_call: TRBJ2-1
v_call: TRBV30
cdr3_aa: CAWSRGLNEQFF
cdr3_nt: TGTGCCTGGAGTAGGGGGCTTAATGAGCAGTTCTTC

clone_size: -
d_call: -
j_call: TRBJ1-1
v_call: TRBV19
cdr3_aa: CASRRGQNTEAFF
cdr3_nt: TGTGCCAGTAGGAGGGGACAGAACACTGAAGCTTTCTTT

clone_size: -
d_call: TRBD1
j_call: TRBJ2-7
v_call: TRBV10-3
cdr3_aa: CAISEPGQGTSYEQYF
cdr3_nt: TGTGCCATCAGTGAGCCGGGACAGGGGACCTCCTACGAGCAGTACTTC

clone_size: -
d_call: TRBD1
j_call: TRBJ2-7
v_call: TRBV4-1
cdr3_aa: CASSQGTGGSYEQYF
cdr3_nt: TGCGCCAGCAGCCAAGGGACAGGGGGTTCCTACGAGCAGTACTTC

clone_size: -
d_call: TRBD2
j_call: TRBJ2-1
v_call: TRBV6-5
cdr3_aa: CASRPATSGGGEQFF
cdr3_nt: TGTGCCAGCAGGCCAGCGACTAGCGGGGGCGGCGAGCAGTTCTTC

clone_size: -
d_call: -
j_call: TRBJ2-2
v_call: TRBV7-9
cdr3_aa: CASRPDWRELFF
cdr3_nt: TGTGCCAGCAGGCCAGACTGGAGGGAGCTGTTTTTT

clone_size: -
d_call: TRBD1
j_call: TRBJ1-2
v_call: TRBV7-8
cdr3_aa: CASSLFSEGARYGYTF
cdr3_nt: TGTGCCAGCAGCTTATTTAGCGAGGGGGCGCGGTATGGCTACACCTTC

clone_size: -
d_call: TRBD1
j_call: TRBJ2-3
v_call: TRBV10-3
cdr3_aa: CAISDQPGQGNPDTQYF
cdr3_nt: TGTGCCATCAGTGATCAACCGGGACAGGGTAACCCAGATACGCAGTATTTT

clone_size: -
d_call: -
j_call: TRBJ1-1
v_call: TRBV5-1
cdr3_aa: CASSLVNTGDSTEAFF
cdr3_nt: TGCGCCAGCAGCTTGGTTAATACAGGAGACAGCACTGAAGCTTTCTTT

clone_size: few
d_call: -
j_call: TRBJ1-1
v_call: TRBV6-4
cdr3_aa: CASSESGDPNTEAFF
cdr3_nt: TGTGCCAGCAGTGAATCGGGGGACCCCAACACTGAAGCTTTCTTT